This passage covers 27 T cell receptor beta chains from one sample sequenced in a study of blood T cells in healthy people across ages (dated by TCRdb to 2013 to 2016). Library preparation was by 5' RACE. The sample was run on an Illumina HiSeq 2500. A second PCR of 7 to 11 cycles was performed with a sample-barcoded 5' primer and a J-beta primer mix. The public reads were run again by TCRdb, first through fastp at Q25 and then through MiXCR, and only productive beta chains were kept. Records with the same CDR3 protein are collapsed into one entry carrying the most frequent genes and DNA. A total of about 620,000 distinct CDR3 sequences appear in this sample, around a fifth of them only once. Of the sample, roughly 3.6% falls within the top ten clones. Sequencing was carried out using blood. All receptors derive from a man aged 65-85 years in good health.

This chain uses TRBV7-9 with TRBJ2-7; no reliable D call. Trimming took 1 base from V and 3 from J, leaving 7 bases between them. This CDR3 spans 13 amino acids. Germline CDR1 reads SEHNR; CDR2 reads FQNEAQ (reference sequence). The CDR3 protein is CASSLDTDYEQYF. The CDR3 DNA is TGTGCCAGCAGCTTAGACACAGACTACGAGCAGTACTTC.

This clonotype was detected a few times. This chain joins TRBV14 and TRBJ2-1, with TRBD1 matching 7 bases. Germline V gene sequence: CDR1 SGHDN, CDR2 FVKESK. Unmatched junction bases numbered 3, after V lost 3 bases and J lost 1 base. The CDR3 totals 15 residues. DNA for the CDR3: TGTGCCAGCAGCCAGAGACAGGGATCCTACAATGAGCAGTTCTTC. It translates to CASSQRQGSYNEQFF.

The V gene is TRBV20-1, the J gene TRBJ1-2; no clear D. Trimming pared 1 base from V and 3 bases from J, leaving 9 bases between. There are 13 residues in the CDR3. Germline CDR1 reads DFQATT; CDR2 reads SNEGSKA (reference sequence). CDR3 protein: CSARGGYDYGYTF. The CDR3 DNA reads TGCAGTGCTAGAGGGGGTTATGACTATGGCTACACCTTC.

The table lists this clonotype with a count of one. The chain carries TRBV7-8 and TRBJ2-1; 9 bases are a match to TRBD2. From germline, CDR1 is SGHVS and CDR2 FQNEAQ. The CDR3 has 14 amino acids. Losses at the gene ends were 6 bases for V and 2 bases for J; bases not matched to a gene: 2. Here the CDR3 reads CASRGGGAYNEQFF. The DNA of the CDR3 is TGTGCCAGCAGGGGCGGGGGGGCCTACAATGAGCAGTTCTTC.

This chain links TRBV4-3 with TRBJ2-4, with D unresolved. V gave up 0 bases and J gave up 10 bases, with 16 bases separating them. The CDR3 contains 15 residues. Per germline, CDR1 LGHNA and CDR2 YSLEER. The CDR3 coding sequence is TGCGCCAGCAGCCAAGATAATAAAGTTTGGGGTATTCAGTACTTC. Protein sequence: CASSQDNKVWGIQYF.

The V and J genes are TRBV4-2 and TRBJ2-4, with 7 bases identical to TRBD2. CDR3 length: 15 amino acids. Germline CDR1 and CDR2: LGHNA and YNFKEQ. V lost 0 bases and J lost 8; bases outside the gene matches: 7. CDR3 in amino acids: CASSQEPTSTYIQYF. In nucleotides, the CDR3 is TGTGCCAGCAGCCAAGAGCCGACTAGCACGTACATTCAGTACTTC.

The sample holds a few counts of this clonotype. The chain is built from TRBV12-3 or TRBV12-4 and TRBJ2-5; D unclear. The V end lost 8 bases, the J end lost 6 bases, and 10 bases lay between the germline ends. The CDR3 is 11 residues long. CDR3 region: CASRGSKTQYF. The DNA for the CDR3 is TGTGCCAGCCGCGGATCCAAGACCCAGTACTTC.

The V call is TRBV5-5, the J call TRBJ1-3; D call uncertain. The CDR3 has 14 residues. The V gene lost 4 bases and the J gene lost 3 bases, with 11 bases spanning the gap. Germline V gene lookup returns CDR1 SGHKS and CDR2 YYEKEE (reference sequence). The CDR3 DNA is TGTGCCAGCAGCATCGGAAAAGATGGAAACACCATATATTTT. Translation: CASSIGKDGNTIYF.

This clonotype was picked up a small number of times. The chain is built from TRBV13 and TRBJ1-2; D is perhaps TRBD1 (5 bases). Per the germline V gene, CDR1 is PRHDT and CDR2 is FYEKMQ (reference sequence). The CDR3 is made up of 16 amino acids. V gave up 1 base and J gave up 3 bases, with 15 bases separating them. The CDR3 is CASSLASRGTYYGYTF. The DNA of the CDR3 is TGTGCCAGCAGCTTAGCTTCAAGGGGCACTTACTATGGCTACACCTTC.

A note on this clonotype: This may arise from a read error, as a much more abundant clone is one base away. The chain combines TRBV6-5 with TRBJ1-4; unclear D gene. CDR1 and CDR2 from the germline V gene are MNHEY and SVGAGI. This CDR3 contains 13 residues. CDR3 amino acids: CASRVATNEKLVF. The CDR3 DNA reads as TGTGCCAGCAGAGTTGCAACTAATGAAAAACTGGTTTTT.

The chain carries TRBV10-3 and TRBJ1-4, with 9 bases fitting TRBD1. With V trimmed by 6 bases and J by 7 bases, 6 bases remained unmatched. The CDR3 sequence is 14 residues long. From germline, CDR1 is ENHRY and CDR2 SYGVKD. CDR3 in DNA: TGTGCCATCAGCCGACAGGGGGGCGGTGAAAAACTGTTTTTT. It specifies CAISRQGGGEKLFF.

This clonotype has just a few counts. V and J are TRBV12-3 or TRBV12-4 and TRBJ1-1; no firm D call. This CDR3 is built from 14 residues. Trimming took 2 bases from V and 5 from J, leaving 12 bases between them. The CDR3 here is CASSLYRGMTEAFF. CDR3 nucleotides: TGTGCCAGCAGTTTATACCGGGGTATGACTGAAGCTTTCTTT.

The chain uses TRBV6-5 and TRBJ2-3; D is perhaps TRBD1 or TRBD2 (5 bases each). CDR3 length: 15 residues. Germline V gene lookup returns CDR1 MNHEY and CDR2 SVGAGI. The V gene lost 6 bases and the J gene lost 2 bases, with 15 bases spanning the gap. This chain's CDR3 is CASSRDGIFTDTQYF. The CDR3 DNA is TGTGCCAGCAGCAGGGACGGGATCTTCACAGATACGCAGTATTTT.

This clonotype was observed a few times. The gene calls are TRBV29-1 and TRBJ2-7; D gene ambiguous. V lost 6 bases, J lost 3 bases, and 18 bases lay in between. This CDR3 contains 14 residues. Germline V gene data show CDR1 as SQVTM and CDR2 as ANQGSEA. CDR3 DNA sequence: TGCAGCGTCCGACAACAAGGCAGGATCTACGAGCAGTACTTC. Translated, it gives CSVRQQGRIYEQYF.

V is TRBV5-1 and J is TRBJ2-1; D is unresolved. The germline CDR1 and CDR2 sequences are SGHRS and YFSETQ. V shed 0 bases and J shed 5 bases, with 12 bases lying between them. The CDR3 totals 15 residues. The CDR3 sequence is CASSLAGPADNEQFF. The CDR3 DNA follows: TGCGCCAGCAGCTTGGCTGGCCCCGCGGACAATGAGCAGTTCTTC.

V is TRBV7-9 and J is TRBJ2-5; D remains unclear. The J call may be mistaken, given a closer DNA end match to TRBJ2-7. The CDR3 sequence is 15 residues long. CDR1 and CDR2 from the germline V gene are SEHNR and FQNEAQ (reference sequence). The CDR3 DNA reads TGTGCCAGCAGCTTAGATGGCGGCCCAACCTACGAGCAGTACTTC. This gives the protein CASSLDGGPTYEQYF.

The rearrangement uses TRBV3-1 and TRBJ2-1, with TRBD2 identical over 7 bases. The CDR3 covers 14 residues. Looked up from germline, CDR1 is LGHDT and CDR2 is YNNKEL (reference sequence). Unmatched junction bases numbered 7, after V lost 4 bases and J lost 7 bases. As DNA, the CDR3 is TGTGCCAGCAGCCGGTCGGGAGGTATGAATGAGCAGTTCTTC. The encoded protein is CASSRSGGMNEQFF.

The chain combines TRBV28 with TRBJ2-1; 8 bases agree with TRBD1. This CDR3 spans 15 amino acids. J lost 5 bases, V lost 4 bases, and 7 bases had no gene match. Germline V gene lookup returns CDR1 MDHEN and CDR2 SYDVKM. This chain's CDR3 is CASSSDRVVHNEQFF. The CDR3 coding sequence is TGTGCCAGCAGTTCGGACAGGGTAGTCCACAATGAGCAGTTCTTC.

This clonotype was detected a few times. This sequence joins TRBV7-2 and TRBJ2-7, with D perhaps TRBD2 (5 bases). The CDR3 consists of 15 residues. Per the germline V gene, CDR1 is SGHTA and CDR2 is FQGNSA. Trimming removed 5 bases at V and 2 bases at J, with 16 bases between. CDR3 sequence (DNA): TGTGCCAGCAGCCGCGGAGGATTGGGCCCCTACGAGCAGTACTTC. Translation: CASSRGGLGPYEQYF.

The chain is built from TRBV21-1 and TRBJ2-6. TRBV21-1 is reported as a pseudogene. This CDR3 comprises 16 residues. The CDR3 here is CASSKGQSSGANVLTF. CDR3 sequence (DNA): TGTGCCAGCAGCAAAGGCCAGTCGTCTGGAGCCAACGTCCTGACTTTC.

The rearrangement uses TRBV6-1 and TRBJ2-5; 10 positions agree with TRBD2. Germline V gene sequence: CDR1 MNHNS, CDR2 SASEGT. The CDR3 contains 16 residues. Germline trimming cut 6 bases from V and 5 bases from J; bases unmatched to any gene: 12. The CDR3, as DNA: TGTGCCAGCAGCACCAACCCTAGCGGGAGTTGGGAGACCCAGTACTTC. This encodes CASSTNPSGSWETQYF.

This chain uses TRBV14 with TRBJ1-4, with a possible D match to TRBD1 (6 bases). V was shortened by 5 bases and J by 8 bases, with 18 bases between the two germline ends. Germline V gene data show CDR1 as SGHDN and CDR2 as FVKESK. This CDR3 spans 15 amino acids. DNA of the CDR3: TGTGCCAGCAGCTCCCGGACAGCGCCAGGGGAAAAACTGTTTTTT. Translating gives CASSSRTAPGEKLFF.

This clonotype was seen ten or more times. This sequence joins TRBV29-1 and TRBJ1-4; D perhaps matches TRBD1 (6 bases). Germline lookup yields CDR1 SQVTM and CDR2 ANQGSEA. V was clipped by 8 bases and J by 5 bases, with 12 bases between them. The CDR3 runs 12 residues. CDR3 sequence reads: CSYKTGNEKLFF. Written as DNA, the CDR3 is TGCAGCTACAAAACAGGGAATGAAAAACTGTTTTTT.

The genes are TRBV20-1 and TRBJ2-3; the match to TRBD2 covers 8 bases. Germline loops: CDR1 DFQATT, CDR2 SNEGSKA (reference sequence). The ends lost 0 bases at V and 0 bases at J; junction bases unmatched: 8. This CDR3 contains 17 residues. The CDR3 spells CSARDIQRERSTDTQYF. The CDR3 bases are TGCAGTGCTAGAGATATCCAGCGGGAGAGGAGCACAGATACGCAGTATTTT.

This clonotype was seen once. The chain is built from TRBV11-2 and TRBJ2-1; maybe TRBD1 (6 bases). The V gene lost 0 bases and the J gene lost 6 bases, with 12 bases spanning the gap. Germline V CDR1 and CDR2: SGHAT, FQNNGV. The CDR3 sequence is 15 residues long. CDR3 bases: TGTGCCAGCAGCTTAGAAACAGGGACCTTCAATGAGCAGTTCTTC. Translating gives CASSLETGTFNEQFF.

This clonotype was found a few times. This chain uses TRBV2 with TRBJ2-7; 7 bases align to TRBD1. Germline CDR1 SNHLY, CDR2 FYNNEI. This CDR3 comprises 15 residues. Trimming removed 0 bases from V and 4 bases from J; junction bases left unmatched: 6. The CDR3 loop reads CASSEAGTAGYEQYF. The CDR3, as DNA: TGTGCCAGCAGTGAAGCCGGGACAGCAGGGTACGAGCAGTACTTC.

As DNA, the CDR3 is TGTGCCAGCCGACAGGGGCCCCTCGAGCAGTACTTC. This gives the protein CASRQGPLEQYF. This chain links TRBV12-3 or TRBV12-4 with TRBJ2-7, with TRBD1 matching over 8 bases. The CDR3 consists of 12 residues. Trimming took 8 bases from V and 6 from J; bases not matched to a gene: 6.